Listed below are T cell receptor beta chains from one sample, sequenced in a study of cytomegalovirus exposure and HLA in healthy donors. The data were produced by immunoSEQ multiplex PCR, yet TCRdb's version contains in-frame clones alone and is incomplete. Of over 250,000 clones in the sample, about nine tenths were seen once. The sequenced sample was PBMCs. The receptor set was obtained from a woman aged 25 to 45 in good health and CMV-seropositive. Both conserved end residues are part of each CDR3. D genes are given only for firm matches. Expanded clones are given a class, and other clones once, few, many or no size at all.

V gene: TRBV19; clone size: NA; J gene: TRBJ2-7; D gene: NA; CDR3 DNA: TGTGCCAGTAGCGAACCCCGGGGCTCGGCCTACGAGCAGTACTTC; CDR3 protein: CASSEPRGSAYEQYF
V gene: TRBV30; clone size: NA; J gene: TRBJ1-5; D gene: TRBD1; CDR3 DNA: TGTGCCTGGAGCCTCGGGACAGGGCAAGATCAGCCCCAGCATTTT; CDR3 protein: CAWSLGTGQDQPQHF
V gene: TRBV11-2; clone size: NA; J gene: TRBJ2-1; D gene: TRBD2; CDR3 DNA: TGTGCCAGCAGCTCAAGACTAGCTGACAATGAGCAGTTCTTC; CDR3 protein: CASSSRLADNEQFF
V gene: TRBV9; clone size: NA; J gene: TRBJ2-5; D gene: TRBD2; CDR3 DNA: TGTGCCAGCAGCGTGGGGGGAGGGAGCTCGTTGATAGAGACCCAGTACTTC; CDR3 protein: CASSVGGGSSLIETQYF
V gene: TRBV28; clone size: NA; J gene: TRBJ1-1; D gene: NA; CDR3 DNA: TGTGCCAGTCCGCCCCTCCGGGGGGCGGCTGAAGCTTTCTTT; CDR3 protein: CASPPLRGAAEAFF
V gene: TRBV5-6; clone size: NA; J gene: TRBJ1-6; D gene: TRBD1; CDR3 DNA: TGTGCCAGCAGCTTGATTCAGGGGGGGAATTCACCCCTCCACTTT; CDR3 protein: CASSLIQGGNSPLHF
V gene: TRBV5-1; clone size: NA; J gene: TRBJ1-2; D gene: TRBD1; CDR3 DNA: TGCGCCAGCAGCGGACAGGGGGCGGGTAGTGGCTACACCTTC; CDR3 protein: CASSGQGAGSGYTF
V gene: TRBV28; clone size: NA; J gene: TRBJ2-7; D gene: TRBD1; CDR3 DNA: TGTGCCAGCAGTCAGACAGGGCGAGGAGGTTACGAGCAGTACTTC; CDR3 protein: CASSQTGRGGYEQYF
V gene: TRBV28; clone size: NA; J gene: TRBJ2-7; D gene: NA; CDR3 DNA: TGTGCCAGCAGTTCGATCAGGAGGGGTAGTCGGAACTACGAGCAGTACTTC; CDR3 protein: CASSSIRRGSRNYEQYF
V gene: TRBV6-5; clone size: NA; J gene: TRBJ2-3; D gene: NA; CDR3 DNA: TGTGCCAGCAGTTACTCGGACGATGCAGATACGCAGTATTTT; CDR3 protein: CASSYSDDADTQYF
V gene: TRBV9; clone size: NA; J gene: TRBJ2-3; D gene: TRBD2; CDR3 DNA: TGTGCCAGCACCAGCGGGGCGGGAGGAGGGCTCACAGATACGCAGTATTTT; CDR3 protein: CASTSGAGGGLTDTQYF
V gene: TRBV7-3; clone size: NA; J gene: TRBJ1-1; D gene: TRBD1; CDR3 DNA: TGTGCCAGCAGCGATATGACAGGGGCGAACACTGAAGCTTTCTTT; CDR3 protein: CASSDMTGANTEAFF
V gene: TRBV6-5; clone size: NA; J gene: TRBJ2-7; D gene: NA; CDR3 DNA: TGTGCCAGCAGATGGGGGAATTCCTACGAGCAGTACTTC; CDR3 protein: CASRWGNSYEQYF
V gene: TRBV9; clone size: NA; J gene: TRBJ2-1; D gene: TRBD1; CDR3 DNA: TGTGCCAGCAGCTTACAGGGGTTTGCATACAATGAGCAGTTCTTC; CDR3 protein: CASSLQGFAYNEQFF
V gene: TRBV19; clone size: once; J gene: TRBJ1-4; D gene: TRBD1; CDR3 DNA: TGTGCCAGTAGTCTAGACAGGGCCCAACTGTTTTTT; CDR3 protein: CASSLDRAQLFF
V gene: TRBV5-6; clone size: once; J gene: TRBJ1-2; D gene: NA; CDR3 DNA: TGTGCCAGCAGTACACCGCCGAGGGGTTATGGCTACACCTTC; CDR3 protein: CASSTPPRGYGYTF
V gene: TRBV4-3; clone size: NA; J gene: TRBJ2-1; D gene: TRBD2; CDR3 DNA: TGCGCCAGCAGCCGAGCTAGCGGGGGGGCGGGTCACAATGAGCAGTTCTTC; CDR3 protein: CASSRASGGAGHNEQFF
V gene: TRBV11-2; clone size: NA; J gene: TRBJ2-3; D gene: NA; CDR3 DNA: TGTGCCAGCAGCTTAGCGGGGACAGATACGCAGTATTTT; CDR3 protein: CASSLAGTDTQYF
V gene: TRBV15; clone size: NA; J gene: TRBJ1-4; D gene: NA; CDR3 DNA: TGTGCCACCAGCAGAGACGGGATCGAAAAACTGTTTTTT; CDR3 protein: CATSRDGIEKLFF
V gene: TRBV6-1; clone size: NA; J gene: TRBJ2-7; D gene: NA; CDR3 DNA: TGTGCCAGCAGTGAAGCTGCCTCTCGGGGTTACGAGCAGTACTTC; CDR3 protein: CASSEAASRGYEQYF
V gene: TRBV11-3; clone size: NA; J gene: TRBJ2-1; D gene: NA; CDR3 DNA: TGTGCCAGCAGCTTAGGCGGAATCTCCTACAATGAGCAGTTCTTC; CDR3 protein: CASSLGGISYNEQFF
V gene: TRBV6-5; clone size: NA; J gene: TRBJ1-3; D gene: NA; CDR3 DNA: TGTGCCAGCAGTTACAATGGTGGAAACACCATATATTTT; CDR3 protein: CASSYNGGNTIYF
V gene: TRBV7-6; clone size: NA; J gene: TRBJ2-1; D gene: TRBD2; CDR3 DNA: TGTGCCAGCAGCACCGAACTAGCGGGGGCCTACAATGAGCAGTTCTTC; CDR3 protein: CASSTELAGAYNEQFF
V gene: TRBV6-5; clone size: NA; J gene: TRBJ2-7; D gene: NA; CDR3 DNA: TGTGCCAGCAGTTACTCCTCGCAAGAGCAGTACTTC; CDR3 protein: CASSYSSQEQYF
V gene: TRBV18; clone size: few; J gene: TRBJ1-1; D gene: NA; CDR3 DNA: TGTGCCAGCTCACCAACGAACACTGAAGCTTTCTTT; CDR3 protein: CASSPTNTEAFF
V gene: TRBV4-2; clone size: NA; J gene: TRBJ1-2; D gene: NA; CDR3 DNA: TGTGCCAGCAGCCAAGAAGGGGAGGGAGGGGTACGTGGCTACACCTTC; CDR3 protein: CASSQEGEGGVRGYTF
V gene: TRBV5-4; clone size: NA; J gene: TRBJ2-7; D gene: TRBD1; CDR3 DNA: TGTGCCAGCAGCTCAGGACAGGGTCCCTCGTACGAGCAGTACTTC; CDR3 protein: CASSSGQGPSYEQYF
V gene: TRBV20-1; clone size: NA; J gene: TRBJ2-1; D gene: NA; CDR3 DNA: TGCAGTGCTACGGGCAATGAGCAGTTCTTC; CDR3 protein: CSATGNEQFF
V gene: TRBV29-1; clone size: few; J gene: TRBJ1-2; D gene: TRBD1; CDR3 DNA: TGCAGCGTTGAATGGGACAGAGAAATCTATGGCTACACCTTC; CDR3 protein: CSVEWDREIYGYTF
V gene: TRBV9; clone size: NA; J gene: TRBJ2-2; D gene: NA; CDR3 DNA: TGTGCCAGCAGCGTAGTCTCGAACACCGGGGAGCTGTTTTTT; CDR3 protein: CASSVVSNTGELFF
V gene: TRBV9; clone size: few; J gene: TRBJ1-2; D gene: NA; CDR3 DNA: TGTGCCAGCAGCGTAGTAGGGAAGGGCTACACCTTC; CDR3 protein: CASSVVGKGYTF
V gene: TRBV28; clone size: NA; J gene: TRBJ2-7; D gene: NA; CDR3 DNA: TGTGCCAGCAGTTTAGTACAGGCCTCCTACGAGCAGTACTTC; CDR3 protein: CASSLVQASYEQYF
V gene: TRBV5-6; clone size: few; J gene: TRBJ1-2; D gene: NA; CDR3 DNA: TGTGCCAGCAGCCCGGGACGATCATATGGCTACACCTTC; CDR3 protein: CASSPGRSYGYTF
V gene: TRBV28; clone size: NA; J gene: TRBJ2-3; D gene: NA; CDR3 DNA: TGTGCCAGCAGCAGAGCCTGGGGGACGCAGTATTTT; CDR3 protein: CASSRAWGTQYF
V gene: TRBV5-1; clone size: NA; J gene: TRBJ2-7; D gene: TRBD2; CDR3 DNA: TGCGCCAGCAGACCAGGGACTAGCGGAGACGAGCAGTACTTC; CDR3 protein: CASRPGTSGDEQYF
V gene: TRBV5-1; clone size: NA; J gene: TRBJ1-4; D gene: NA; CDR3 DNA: TGCGCCAGCAGCTTGTATGGGCCCGGGGGTAATGAAAAACTGTTTTTT; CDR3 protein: CASSLYGPGGNEKLFF
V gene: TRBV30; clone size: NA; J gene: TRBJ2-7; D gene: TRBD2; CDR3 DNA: TGTGCCTGGAGTCCCCGAGCGGGAGGCCGCACCTACGAGCAGTACTTC; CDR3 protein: CAWSPRAGGRTYEQYF
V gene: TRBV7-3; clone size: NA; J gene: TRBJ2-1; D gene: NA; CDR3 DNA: TGTGCCAGCAGCCAAAGGCCCGCGGGAACAGGAAGTGAGCAGTTCTTC; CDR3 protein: CASSQRPAGTGSEQFF
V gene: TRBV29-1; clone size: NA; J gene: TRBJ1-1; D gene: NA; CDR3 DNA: TGCAGCGTTAGGGAAGGGAACACTGAAGCTTTCTTT; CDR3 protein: CSVREGNTEAFF
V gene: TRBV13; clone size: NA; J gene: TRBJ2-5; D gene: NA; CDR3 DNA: TGTGCCAGCAGCGCTGCGCACTACCCGTACCAAGAGACCCAGTACTTC; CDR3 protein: CASSAAHYPYQETQYF
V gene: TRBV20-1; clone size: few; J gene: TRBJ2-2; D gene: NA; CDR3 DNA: TGCAGTGCGGGGTCTACGGGGGAGCTGTTTTTT; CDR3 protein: CSAGSTGELFF
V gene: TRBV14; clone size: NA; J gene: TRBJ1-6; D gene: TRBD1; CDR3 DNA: TGTGCCAGCAGCCAAATTAGGGGGCGCGATAATTCACCCCTCCACTTT; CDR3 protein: CASSQIRGRDNSPLHF
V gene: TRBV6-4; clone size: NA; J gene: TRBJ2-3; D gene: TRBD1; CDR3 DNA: TGTGCCAGCAGTCCCGGGACAGGCACAGATACGCAGTATTTT; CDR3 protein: CASSPGTGTDTQYF